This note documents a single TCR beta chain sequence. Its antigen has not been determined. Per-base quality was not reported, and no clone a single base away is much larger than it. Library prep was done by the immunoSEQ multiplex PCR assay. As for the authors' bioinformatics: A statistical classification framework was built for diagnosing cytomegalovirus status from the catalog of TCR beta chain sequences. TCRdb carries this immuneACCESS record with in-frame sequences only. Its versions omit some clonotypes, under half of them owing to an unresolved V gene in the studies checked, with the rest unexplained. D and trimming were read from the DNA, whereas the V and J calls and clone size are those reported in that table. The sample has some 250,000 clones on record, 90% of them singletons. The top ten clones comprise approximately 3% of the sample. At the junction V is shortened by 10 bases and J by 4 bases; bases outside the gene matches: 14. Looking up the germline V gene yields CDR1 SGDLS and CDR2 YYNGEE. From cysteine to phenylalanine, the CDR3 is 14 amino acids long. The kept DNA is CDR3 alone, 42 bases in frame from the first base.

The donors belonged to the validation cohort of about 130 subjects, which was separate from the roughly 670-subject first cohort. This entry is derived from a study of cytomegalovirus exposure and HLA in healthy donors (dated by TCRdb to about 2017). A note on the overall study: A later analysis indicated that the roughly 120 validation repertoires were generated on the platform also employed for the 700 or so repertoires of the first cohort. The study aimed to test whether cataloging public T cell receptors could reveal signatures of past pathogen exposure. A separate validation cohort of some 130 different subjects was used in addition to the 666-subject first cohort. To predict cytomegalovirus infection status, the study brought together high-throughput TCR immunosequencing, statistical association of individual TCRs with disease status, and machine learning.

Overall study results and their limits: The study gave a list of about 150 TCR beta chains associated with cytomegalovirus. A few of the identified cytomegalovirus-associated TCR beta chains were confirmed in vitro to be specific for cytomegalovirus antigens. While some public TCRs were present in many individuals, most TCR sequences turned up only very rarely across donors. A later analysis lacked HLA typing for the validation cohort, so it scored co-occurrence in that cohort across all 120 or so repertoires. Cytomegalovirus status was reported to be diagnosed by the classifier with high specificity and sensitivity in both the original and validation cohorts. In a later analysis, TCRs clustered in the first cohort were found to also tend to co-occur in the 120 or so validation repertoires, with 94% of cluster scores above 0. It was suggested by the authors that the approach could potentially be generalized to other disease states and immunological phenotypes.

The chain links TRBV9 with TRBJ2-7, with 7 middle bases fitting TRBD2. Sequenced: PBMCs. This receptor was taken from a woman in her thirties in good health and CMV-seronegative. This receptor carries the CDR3 CASGSLAGGYEQYF. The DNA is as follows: TGTGCCTCGGGGTCCTTAGCGGGCGGGTACGAGCAGTACTTC.